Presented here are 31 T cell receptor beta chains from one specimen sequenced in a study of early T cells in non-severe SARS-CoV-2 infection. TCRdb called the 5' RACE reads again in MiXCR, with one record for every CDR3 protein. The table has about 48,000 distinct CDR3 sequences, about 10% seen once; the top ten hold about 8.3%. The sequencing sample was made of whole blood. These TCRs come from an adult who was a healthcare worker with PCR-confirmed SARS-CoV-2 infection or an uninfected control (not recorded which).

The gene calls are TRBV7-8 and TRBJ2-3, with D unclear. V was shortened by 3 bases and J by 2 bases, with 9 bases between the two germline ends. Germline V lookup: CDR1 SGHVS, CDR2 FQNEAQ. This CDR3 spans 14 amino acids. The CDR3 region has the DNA TGTGCCAGCAGCTTGAACAGACACACAGATACGCAGTATTTT. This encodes CASSLNRHTDTQYF.

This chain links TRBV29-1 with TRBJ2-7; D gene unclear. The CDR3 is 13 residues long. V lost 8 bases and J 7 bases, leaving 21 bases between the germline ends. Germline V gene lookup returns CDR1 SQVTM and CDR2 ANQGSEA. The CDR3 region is CSRTAVLKWEQYF. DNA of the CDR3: TGCAGCCGAACGGCAGTGTTGAAGTGGGAGCAGTACTTC.

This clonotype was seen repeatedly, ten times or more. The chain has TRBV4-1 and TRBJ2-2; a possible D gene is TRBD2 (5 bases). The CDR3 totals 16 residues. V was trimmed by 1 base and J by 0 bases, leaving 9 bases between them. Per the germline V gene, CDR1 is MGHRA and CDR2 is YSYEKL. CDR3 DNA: TGCGCCAGCAGCCAAGTCGGGAACCCGAACACCGGGGAGCTGTTTTTT. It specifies CASSQVGNPNTGELFF.

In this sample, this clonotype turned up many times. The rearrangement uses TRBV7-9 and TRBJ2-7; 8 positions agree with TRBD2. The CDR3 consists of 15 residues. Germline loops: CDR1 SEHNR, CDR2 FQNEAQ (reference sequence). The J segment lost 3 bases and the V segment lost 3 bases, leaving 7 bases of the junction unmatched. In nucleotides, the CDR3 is TGTGCCAGCAGCTTTAGCGGGGAATCCAGCTACGAGCAGTACTTC. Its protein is CASSFSGESSYEQYF. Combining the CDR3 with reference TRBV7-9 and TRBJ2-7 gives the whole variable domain DTGVSQNPRHKITKRGQNVTFRCDPISEHNRLYWYRQTLGQGPEFLTYFQNEAQLEKSRLLSDRFSAERPKGSFSTLEIQRTEQGDSAMYLCASSFSGESSYEQYFGPGTRLTVT.

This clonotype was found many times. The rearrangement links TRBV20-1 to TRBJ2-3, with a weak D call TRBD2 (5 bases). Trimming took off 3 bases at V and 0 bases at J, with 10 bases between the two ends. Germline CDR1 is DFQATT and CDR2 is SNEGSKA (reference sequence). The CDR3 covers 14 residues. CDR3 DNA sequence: TGCAGTGCTAGTAGTAGCGAAAGCACAGATACGCAGTATTTT. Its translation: CSASSSESTDTQYF.

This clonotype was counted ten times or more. DNA for the CDR3: TGTGCCAGCTCACCGGGACAGGCCGGTGATGAAAAACTGTTTTTT. Translating it yields CASSPGQAGDEKLFF. The rearrangement joins TRBV18 to TRBJ1-4; 8 bases map to TRBD1. V was pared by 3 bases and J by 6 bases, with 6 bases of the junction left unmatched. Germline V gene data show CDR1 as KGHSH and CDR2 as LQKENI. CDR3 length: 15 residues.

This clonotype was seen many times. In DNA, the CDR3 is TGCAGTGCTTCACCTAGCGGGGGAGAGACCCAGTACTTC. Translating gives CSASPSGGETQYF. This chain links TRBV20-1 with TRBJ2-5, with 10 bases identical to TRBD2. CDR3 length: 13 amino acids. Germline loops: CDR1 DFQATT, CDR2 SNEGSKA (reference sequence). Trimming removed 5 bases from V and 4 bases from J; junction bases left unmatched: 4.

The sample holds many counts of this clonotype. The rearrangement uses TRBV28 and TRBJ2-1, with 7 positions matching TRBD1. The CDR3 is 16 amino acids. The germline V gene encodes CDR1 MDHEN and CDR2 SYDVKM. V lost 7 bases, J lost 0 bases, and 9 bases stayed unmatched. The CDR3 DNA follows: TGTGCCAGCAACCCCGCACAGGGGAGCTCCTACAATGAGCAGTTCTTC. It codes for CASNPAQGSSYNEQFF.

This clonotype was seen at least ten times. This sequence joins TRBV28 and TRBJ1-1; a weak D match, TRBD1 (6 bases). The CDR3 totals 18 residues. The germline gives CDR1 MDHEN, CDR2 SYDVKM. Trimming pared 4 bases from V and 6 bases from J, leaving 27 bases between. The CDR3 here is CASSSKQGVRAGGPEAFF. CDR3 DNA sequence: TGTGCCAGCAGTTCAAAACAGGGAGTACGGGCTGGTGGTCCTGAAGCTTTCTTT.

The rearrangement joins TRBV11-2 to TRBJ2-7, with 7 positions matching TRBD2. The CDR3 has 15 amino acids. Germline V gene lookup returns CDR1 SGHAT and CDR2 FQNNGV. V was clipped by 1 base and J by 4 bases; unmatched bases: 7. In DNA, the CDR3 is TGTGCCAGCAGCTTAGGCCTAGCGGAGATATACGAGCAGTACTTC. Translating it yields CASSLGLAEIYEQYF.

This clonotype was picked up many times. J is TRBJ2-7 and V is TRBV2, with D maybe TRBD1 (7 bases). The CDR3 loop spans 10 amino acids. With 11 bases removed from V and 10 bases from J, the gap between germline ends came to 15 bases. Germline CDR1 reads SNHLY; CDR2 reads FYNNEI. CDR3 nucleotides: TGTGCCGTGCGGCGGGACAGACAGTACTTC. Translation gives CAVRRDRQYF.

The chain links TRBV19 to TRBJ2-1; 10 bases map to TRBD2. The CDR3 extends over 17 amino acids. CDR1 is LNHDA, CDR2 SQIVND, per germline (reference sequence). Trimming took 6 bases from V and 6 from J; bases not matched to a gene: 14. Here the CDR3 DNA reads TGTGCCAGTAGCCCCCCCCCCGGGACTAGCGACCCCAATGAGCAGTTCTTC. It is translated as CASSPPPGTSDPNEQFF.

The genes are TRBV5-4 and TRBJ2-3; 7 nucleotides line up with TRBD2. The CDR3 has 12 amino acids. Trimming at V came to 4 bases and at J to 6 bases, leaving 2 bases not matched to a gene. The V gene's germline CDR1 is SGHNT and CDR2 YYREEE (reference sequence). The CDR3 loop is CASSQTSDTQYF. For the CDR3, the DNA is TGTGCCAGCAGCCAGACTAGCGATACGCAGTATTTT.

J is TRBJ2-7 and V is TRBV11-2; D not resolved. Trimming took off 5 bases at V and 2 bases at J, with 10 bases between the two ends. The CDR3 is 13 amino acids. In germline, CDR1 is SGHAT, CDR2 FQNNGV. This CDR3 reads CASSEMVAYEQYF. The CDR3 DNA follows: TGTGCCAGCAGCGAGATGGTCGCCTACGAGCAGTACTTC.

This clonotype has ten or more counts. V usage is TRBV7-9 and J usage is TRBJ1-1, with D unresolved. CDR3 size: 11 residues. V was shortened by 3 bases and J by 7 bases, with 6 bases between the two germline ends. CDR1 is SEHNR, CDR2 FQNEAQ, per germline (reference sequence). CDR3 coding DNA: TGTGCCAGCAGCTTTACCTTTGAAGCTTTCTTT. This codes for CASSFTFEAFF.

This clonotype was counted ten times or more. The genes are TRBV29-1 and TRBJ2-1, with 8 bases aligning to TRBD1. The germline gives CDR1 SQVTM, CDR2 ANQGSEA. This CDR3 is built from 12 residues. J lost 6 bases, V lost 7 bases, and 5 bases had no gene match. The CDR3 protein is CSGGRGPNEQFF. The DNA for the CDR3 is TGCAGCGGGGGCAGGGGGCCCAATGAGCAGTTCTTC.

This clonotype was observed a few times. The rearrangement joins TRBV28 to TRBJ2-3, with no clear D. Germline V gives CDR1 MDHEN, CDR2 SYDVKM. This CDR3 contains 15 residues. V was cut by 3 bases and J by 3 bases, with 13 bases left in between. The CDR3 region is CASSFFGRGTDTQYF. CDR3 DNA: TGTGCCAGCAGTTTCTTCGGACGAGGAACAGATACGCAGTATTTT.

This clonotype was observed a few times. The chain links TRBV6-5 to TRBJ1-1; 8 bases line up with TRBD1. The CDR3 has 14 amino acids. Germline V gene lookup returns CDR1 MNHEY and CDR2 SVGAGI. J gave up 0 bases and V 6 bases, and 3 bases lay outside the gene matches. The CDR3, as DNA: TGTGCCAGCAGGGGACAGGAAATGAACACTGAAGCTTTCTTT. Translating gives CASRGQEMNTEAFF.

CDR3 amino acids: CAWSGQYTEAFF. For the CDR3, the DNA is TGTGCCTGGAGTGGGCAGTACACTGAAGCTTTCTTT. V gene TRBV30 combines with J gene TRBJ1-1; D gene ambiguous. Germline loops: CDR1 GTSNPN, CDR2 SVGIG (reference sequence). The CDR3 contains 12 residues. With 1 base removed from V and 3 bases from J, the gap between germline ends came to 6 bases.

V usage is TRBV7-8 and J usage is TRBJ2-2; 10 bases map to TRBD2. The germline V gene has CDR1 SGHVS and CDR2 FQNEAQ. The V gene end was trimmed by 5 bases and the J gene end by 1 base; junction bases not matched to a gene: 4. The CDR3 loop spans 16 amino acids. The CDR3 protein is CASSKTSGRNTGELFF. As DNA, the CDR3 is TGTGCCAGCAGCAAGACTAGCGGGCGGAACACCGGGGAGCTGTTTTTT.

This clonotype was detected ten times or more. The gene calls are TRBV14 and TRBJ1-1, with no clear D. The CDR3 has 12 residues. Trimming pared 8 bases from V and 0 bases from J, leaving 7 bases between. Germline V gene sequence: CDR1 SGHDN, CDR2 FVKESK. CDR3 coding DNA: TGTGCCAGCGGACGGTTGAACACTGAAGCTTTCTTT. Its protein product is CASGRLNTEAFF.

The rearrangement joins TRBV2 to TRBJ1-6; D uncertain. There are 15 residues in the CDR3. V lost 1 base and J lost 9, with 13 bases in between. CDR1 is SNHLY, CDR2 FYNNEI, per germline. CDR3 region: CASSEETPASSPLHF. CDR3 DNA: TGTGCCAGCAGTGAAGAGACCCCTGCCAGTTCACCCCTCCACTTT.

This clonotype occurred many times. As DNA, the CDR3 is TGTGCCAGCAGCTTAGACCTATCCAGCGCCTACGAGCAGTACTTC. Translation: CASSLDLSSAYEQYF. The chain carries TRBV7-6 and TRBJ2-7; D remains ambiguous. CDR1 SGHVS and CDR2 FNYEAQ come from the germline V gene. The ends were cut back, 1 base at V and 2 bases at J, with 12 bases in the middle. This CDR3 is built from 15 residues. Drawing the rest from reference TRBV7-6 and TRBJ2-7, the complete variable domain is GAGVSQSPRYKVTKRGQDVALRCDPISGHVSLYWYRQALGQGPEFLTYFNYEAQQDKSGLPNDRFSAERPEGSISTLTIQRTEQRDSAMYRCASSLDLSSAYEQYFGPGTRLTVT.

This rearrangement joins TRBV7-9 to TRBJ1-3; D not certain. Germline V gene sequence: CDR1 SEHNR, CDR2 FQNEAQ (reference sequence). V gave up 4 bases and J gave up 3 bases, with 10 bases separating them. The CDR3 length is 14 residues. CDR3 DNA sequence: TGTGCCAGCAGCTCTGGTCTGTTTGGAAACACCATATATTTT. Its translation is CASSSGLFGNTIYF.

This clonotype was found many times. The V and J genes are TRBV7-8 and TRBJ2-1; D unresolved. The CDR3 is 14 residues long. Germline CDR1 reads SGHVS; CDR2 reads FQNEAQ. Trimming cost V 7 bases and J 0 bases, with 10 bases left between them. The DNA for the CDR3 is TGTGCCAGCACCCAGAGACTCTCCTACAATGAGCAGTTCTTC. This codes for CASTQRLSYNEQFF.

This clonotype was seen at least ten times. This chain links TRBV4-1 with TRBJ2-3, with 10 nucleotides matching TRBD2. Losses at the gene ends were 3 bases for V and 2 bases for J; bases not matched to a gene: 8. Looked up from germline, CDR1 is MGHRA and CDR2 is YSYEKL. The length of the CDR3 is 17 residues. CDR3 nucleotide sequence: TGCGCCAGCAGCCAGGACGAACTAGCGGGGCCCACAGATACGCAGTATTTT. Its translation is CASSQDELAGPTDTQYF.

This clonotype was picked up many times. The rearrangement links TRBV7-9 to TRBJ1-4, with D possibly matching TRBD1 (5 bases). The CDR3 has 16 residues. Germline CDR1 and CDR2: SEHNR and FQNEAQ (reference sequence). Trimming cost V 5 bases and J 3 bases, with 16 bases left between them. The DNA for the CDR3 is TGTGCCAGCAGCCTCACGGGGTCGGGGGCTAATGAAAAACTGTTTTTT. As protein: CASSLTGSGANEKLFF.

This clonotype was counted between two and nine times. The CDR3 nucleotides are TGTGCCAGCAACCCGTCGACCCCATCCATCAATGAGCAGTTCTTC. Encoded protein: CASNPSTPSINEQFF. The V call is TRBV7-9, the J call TRBJ2-1, with no clear D. The CDR3 is made up of 15 amino acids. Trimming stripped 7 bases from V and 6 bases from J, with 19 bases between. The V gene's germline CDR1 is SEHNR and CDR2 FQNEAQ (reference sequence).

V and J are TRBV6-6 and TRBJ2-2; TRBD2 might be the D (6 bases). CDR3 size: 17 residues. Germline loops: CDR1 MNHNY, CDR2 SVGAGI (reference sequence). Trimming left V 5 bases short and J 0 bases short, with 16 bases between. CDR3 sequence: CASSPPSGTSNTGELFF. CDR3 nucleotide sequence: TGTGCCAGCAGTCCCCCCTCCGGGACTTCGAACACCGGGGAGCTGTTTTTT.

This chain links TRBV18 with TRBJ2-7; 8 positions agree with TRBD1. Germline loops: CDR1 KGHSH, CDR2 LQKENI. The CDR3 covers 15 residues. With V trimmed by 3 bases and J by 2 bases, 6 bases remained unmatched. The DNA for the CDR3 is TGTGCCAGCTCACCGGATAGACAGGGGCCCTACGAGCAGTACTTC. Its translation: CASSPDRQGPYEQYF.

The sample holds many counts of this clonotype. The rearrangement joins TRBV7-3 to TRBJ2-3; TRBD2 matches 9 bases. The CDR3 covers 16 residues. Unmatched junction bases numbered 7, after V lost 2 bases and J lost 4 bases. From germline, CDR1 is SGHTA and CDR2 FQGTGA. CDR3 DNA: TGTGCCAGCAGCTTATGGGTTAGCGGGAGTGCAGATACGCAGTATTTT. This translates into CASSLWVSGSADTQYF.